These 13 T cell receptor beta chains came from one sample sequenced in a study of blood T cell repertoires in COVID-19 (dated by TCRdb to 2019 to 2021). Receptor amplification or capture employed the immunoSEQ multiplex PCR assay. As stored in TCRdb, this immuneACCESS dataset retains in-frame rearrangements with V and J assigned. A fraction of the clones does not appear; measured against another copy, unresolved V genes explain less than half of the discrepancy, and the remainder lacks a known reason. This sample comprises 65,000 to 70,000 clones, less than 85% of them detected only once. More than 15% of the sample goes to the ten largest clones. The sequencing input was peripheral blood. All receptors derive from an elderly man with active COVID-19.

The chain is built from TRBV18 and TRBJ2-3; D ambiguous. There are 9 residues in the CDR3. The V gene's germline CDR1 is KGHSH and CDR2 LQKENI. Trimming stripped 6 bases from V and 10 bases from J, with 5 bases between. The CDR3 nucleotides read TGTGCCAGCTCCCCGGCGCAGTATTTT. Protein: CASSPAQYF.

This chain uses TRBV19 with TRBJ2-2; the match to TRBD2 covers 8 bases. The CDR3 runs 14 residues. The germline V gene encodes CDR1 LNHDA and CDR2 SQIVND (reference sequence). J was trimmed by 5 bases and V by 9 bases; bases with no gene match: 8. CDR3 amino acids: CASQRERGTGELFF. CDR3 nucleotide sequence: TGTGCCAGCCAGCGGGAGCGGGGTACCGGGGAGCTGTTTTTT. The variable domain in full, with the rest retrieved from reference TRBV19 and TRBJ2-2, is DGGITQSPKYLFRKEGQNVTLSCEQNLNHDAMYWYRQDPGQGLRLIYYSQIVNDFQKGDIAEGYSVSREKKESFPLTVTSAQKNPTAFYLCASQRERGTGELFFGEGSRLTVL.

The chain couples TRBV6-5 to TRBJ1-1; 7 nucleotides match TRBD1. Trimming cost V 7 bases and J 7 bases; bases outside gene matches: 9. Germline V gene lookup returns CDR1 MNHEY and CDR2 SVGAGI. The CDR3 is 13 residues long. In nucleotides, the CDR3 is TGTGCCAGCAAAAAAGGGGGCGAGAGTGAAGCTTTCTTT. Translated: CASKKGGESEAFF.

This chain joins TRBV18 and TRBJ2-1, with D uncertain. CDR1 is KGHSH, CDR2 LQKENI, per germline. The germline V and J ends were trimmed by 3 bases and 5 bases, with 17 bases remaining between them. The CDR3 is 16 residues long. CDR3 sequence (DNA): TGTGCCAGCTCACCCTTTGACATTTCTCTTAACAATGAGCAGTTCTTC. Its protein is CASSPFDISLNNEQFF.

This chain connects TRBV27 to TRBJ2-2; 14 positions match TRBD2. Germline CDR1 and CDR2: MNHEY and SMNVEV (reference sequence). The CDR3 contains 17 residues. With 3 bases clipped from V and 6 bases from J, the junction kept 6 bases outside the gene matches. The CDR3 DNA sequence: TGTGCCAGCAGTTTGGGGAAGACTAGCGGGAGGGCCGGGGAGCTGTTTTTT. It specifies CASSLGKTSGRAGELFF.

The chain couples TRBV3-1 (or the pseudogene TRBV3-2) to TRBJ2-7, with D tentatively TRBD2 (6 bases). Between the trimmed V and J ends, which lost 4 bases and 0 bases, there was a span of 10 bases. The CDR3 spans 14 residues. The V gene's germline CDR1 is LGHDT and CDR2 YNNKEL (reference sequence). CDR3 DNA sequence: TGTGCCAGCAGCCCGAGCGGGCACTCCTACGAGCAGTACTTC. It encodes CASSPSGHSYEQYF.

The rearrangement uses TRBV29-1 and TRBJ2-1; 9 positions match TRBD2. Per germline, CDR1 SQVTM and CDR2 ANQGSEA. V was clipped by 5 bases and J by 1 base; unmatched bases: 6. The CDR3 has 15 amino acids. The CDR3 spells CSVILAGFSYNEQFF. The CDR3 bases are TGCAGCGTTATTCTAGCGGGATTTTCCTACAATGAGCAGTTCTTC.

The rearrangement uses TRBV7-9 and TRBJ1-1; 9 positions agree with TRBD1. Germline trimming cut 5 bases from V and 4 bases from J; bases unmatched to any gene: 5. CDR3 length: 14 residues. Germline V gives CDR1 SEHNR, CDR2 FQNEAQ (reference sequence). CDR3 coding DNA: TGTGCCAGCAGCCGGGACAGGGCCGGCACTGAAGCTTTCTTT. As protein: CASSRDRAGTEAFF.

The gene calls are TRBV27 and TRBJ2-1; 11 bases are a match to TRBD2. CDR1 is MNHEY, CDR2 SMNVEV, per germline (reference sequence). The CDR3 runs 15 residues. Trimming took 4 bases from V and 1 from J; bases not matched to a gene: 0. Here the CDR3 DNA reads TGTGCCAGCAGTTCTAGCGGGGGGTCCTACAATGAGCAGTTCTTC. This encodes CASSSSGGSYNEQFF.

The chain is built from TRBV28 and TRBJ2-1; D possibly corresponds to TRBD2 (6 bases). The CDR3 is 13 residues long. Germline lookup yields CDR1 MDHEN and CDR2 SYDVKM. The V gene lost 8 bases and the J gene lost 4 bases, with 12 bases spanning the gap. The CDR3: CASSVGGYNEQFF. As DNA, the CDR3 is TGTGCCAGCTCCGTCGGGGGTTACAATGAGCAGTTCTTC.

This clone was seen at least ten times. The V gene is TRBV9, the J gene TRBJ2-4, with D hard to call. This CDR3 has 17 amino acids. Deletions cut 1 base from V and 2 bases from J, with 16 bases between. Germline CDR1 reads SGDLS; CDR2 reads YYNGEE. CDR3 nucleotide sequence: TGTGCCAGCAGCGTATGTGTAGCCGATCGTCCCAAAAACATTCAGTACTTC. Translating gives CASSVCVADRPKNIQYF.

The chain couples TRBV19 to TRBJ2-7; TRBD1 agrees at 8 bases. CDR3 length equals 15 residues. The V gene end was trimmed by 5 bases and the J gene end by 0 bases; junction bases not matched to a gene: 6. Germline V gene sequence: CDR1 LNHDA, CDR2 SQIVND (reference sequence). The CDR3 DNA reads as TGTGCCAGTAGTGCCCCGGGACAGGCCTCCTACGAGCAGTACTTC. It translates to CASSAPGQASYEQYF.

The CDR3 DNA follows: TGTGCCACCTCCCTGGGGGGGAGCCAGCCCCAGCATTTT. It translates to CATSLGGSQPQHF. This chain uses TRBV19 with TRBJ1-5; a weak D match, TRBD1 (5 bases). The V and J ends lost 10 bases and 7 bases respectively, with 17 bases between them. Per germline, CDR1 LNHDA and CDR2 SQIVND (reference sequence). This CDR3 is built from 13 residues.